The rows below give T cell receptor beta chains drawn from one sample of a study of shared clonotypes between healthy human individuals. Assay used: immunoSEQ multiplex PCR; TCRdb lists only in-frame clones, some missing. The table includes approximately 2,000,000 clones, roughly 93% detected once. Sample: naive CD8+ T cells from PBMCs. Receptors originate from a man between 18 and 29 years old in good health. Some clones in this sample may be carry-over from other donors' samples. CDR3s leave out the opening cysteine and the closing phenylalanine or tryptophan.

v_gene | CDR3aa
TRBV2 | ASRRQGSNQPQH
TRBV28 | ATGTGNTEAF
TRBV29-1 | SVEGTGEYYGYT
TRBV29-1 | SVVSGLDYGYT
TRBV10-3 | AISESSSGRGSTGELF
TRBV7-9 | ASSSSRSGMNTEAF
TRBV9 | ASSAGDINYEQY
TRBV7-9 | ASSLAARSYGYT
TRBV5-1 | ASSLVLGDYEQY
TRBV9 | ASSVALGGELF
TRBV27 | ASSGRGAGNQPQH
TRBV6-6 | ASSYLRGETQY
TRBV6-6 | ASSFIRTSRLGYT
TRBV9 | ASSLFGGATKDEQF
TRBV27 | ASSSIAKNIQY
TRBV28 | ASSSSLGRIRDGYT